The next 32 T cell receptor beta chains were all read from a single sample in a study of T cells in Graves' hyperthyroidism and ophthalmopathy. RNA transcripts gave rise to amplified TCR beta CDR3 regions. The HTBI primer set was used in a first-round RT-PCR of the TCR CDR3. TCRdb fed the multiplex PCR reads into MiXCR, producing one record per CDR3 protein. Of around 450,000 distinct CDR3 sequences in the sample, around 14% were seen once. Specimen: blood. These receptors all come from a woman younger than 35 with Graves' hyperthyroidism.

This clonotype was seen only once. V and J are TRBV7-9 and TRBJ2-1; TRBD2 aligns across 8 bases. The CDR3 loop spans 19 amino acids. The germline gives CDR1 SEHNR, CDR2 FQNEAQ (reference sequence). The V and J ends lost 5 bases and 4 bases, in that order; junction bases with no gene match: 19. The CDR3 DNA reads as TGTGCCAGCAGCCACCGGGGGGGGAGGGCCGGGTCGTTGTACAATGAGCAGTTCTTC. Encoded protein: CASSHRGGRAGSLYNEQFF.

This clonotype was seen many times. The chain joins TRBV18 to TRBJ1-4; the D gene is possibly TRBD1 (6 bases). Per germline, CDR1 KGHSH and CDR2 LQKENI. With 5 bases removed from V and 7 bases from J, the gap between germline ends came to 14 bases. This CDR3 has 14 amino acids. CDR3 in amino acids: CASSRGTGSEKLFF. In DNA, the CDR3 is TGTGCCAGCTCAAGGGGCACAGGGAGTGAAAAACTGTTTTTT.

This clonotype appeared many times. This chain connects TRBV19 to TRBJ1-5; TRBD1 aligns across 7 bases. CDR3 length: 16 residues. The junction had 7 bases not matched to a gene; V was cut back by 4 bases and J by 1 base. Germline lookup yields CDR1 LNHDA and CDR2 SQIVND (reference sequence). CDR3 region: CASSSYRGPSNQPQHF. The CDR3 DNA reads TGTGCCAGTAGTAGCTACAGGGGACCGAGCAATCAGCCCCAGCATTTT.

This clonotype was seen at least ten times. The rearrangement links TRBV20-1 to TRBJ2-1; the match to TRBD2 covers 16 bases. The CDR3 has 15 residues. Germline assignment: CDR1 DFQATT and CDR2 SNEGSKA (reference sequence). V was pared by 6 bases and J by 6 bases, with 5 bases of the junction left unmatched. The CDR3: CSASGLAGGINEQFF. Written as DNA, the CDR3 is TGCAGTGCGTCGGGACTAGCGGGAGGGATCAATGAGCAGTTCTTC.

This clonotype was picked up many times. The V and J genes are TRBV11-3 and TRBJ2-1; D possibly uses TRBD1 or TRBD2 (6 bases each). In germline, CDR1 is SGHNT, CDR2 YENEEA. The germline V and J ends were trimmed by 7 bases and 5 bases, with 15 bases remaining between them. The CDR3 totals 14 residues. The CDR3 sequence: CASIHRGRDNEQFF. CDR3 nucleotides: TGTGCCAGCATCCACCGGGGGCGGGACAATGAGCAGTTCTTC. Using reference TRBV11-3 and TRBJ2-1 for the parts outside the CDR3, the full variable domain is EAGVVQSPRYKIIEKKQPVAFWCNPISGHNTLYWYLQNLGQGPELLIRYENEEAVDDSQLPKDRFSAERLKGVDSTLKIQPAELGDSAVYLCASIHRGRDNEQFFGPGTRLTVL.

V gene TRBV28 combines with J gene TRBJ2-3; maybe TRBD1 (6 bases). V was cut by 3 bases and J by 4 bases, with 17 bases left in between. The CDR3 sequence is 16 residues long. Looked up from germline, CDR1 is MDHEN and CDR2 is SYDVKM. CDR3: CASSFGTPSGPDTQYF. CDR3 nucleotides: TGTGCCAGCAGTTTTGGGACACCCAGTGGACCAGATACGCAGTATTTT. Full variable domain (remainder filled in from reference TRBV28 and TRBJ2-3): DVKVTQSSRYLVKRTGEKVFLECVQDMDHENMFWYRQDPGLGLRLIYFSYDVKMKEKGDIPEGYSVSREKKERFSLILESASTNQTSMYLCASSFGTPSGPDTQYFGPGTRLTVL.

This clonotype was seen a few times. The rearrangement joins TRBV4-2 to TRBJ2-1, with D tentatively TRBD2 (5 bases). The V gene lost 1 base and the J gene lost 9 bases, with 7 bases spanning the gap. Germline V gene data show CDR1 as LGHNA and CDR2 as YNFKEQ. This CDR3 comprises 12 residues. The CDR3 reads CASSQGESEQFF. DNA of the CDR3: TGTGCCAGCAGCCAAGGGGAGAGTGAGCAGTTCTTC.

This clonotype was recorded at least ten times. V gene TRBV27 combines with J gene TRBJ1-6; 8 nucleotides match TRBD1. The CDR3 sequence is 15 residues long. J lost 9 bases, V lost 6 bases, and 10 bases had no gene match. The germline CDR1 and CDR2 sequences are MNHEY and SMNVEV (reference sequence). The CDR3 region is CASSVDRAWGSPLHF. The CDR3 region has the DNA TGTGCCAGCAGCGTGGACAGGGCGTGGGGTTCACCCCTCCACTTT.

The V gene is TRBV12-3 or TRBV12-4, the J gene TRBJ2-7; D gene unclear. Between the trimmed V and J ends, which lost 3 bases and 6 bases, there was a span of 9 bases. This CDR3 has 12 residues. The CDR3 DNA is TGTGCCAGCAGTTTTACTGGCGGCGAGCAGTACTTC. Amino acid sequence: CASSFTGGEQYF.

This clonotype came up many times. The chain uses TRBV6-2 or TRBV6-3 and TRBJ2-7; TRBD2 matches at 8 bases. V lost 7 bases, J lost 3 bases, and 11 bases stayed unmatched. The V gene's germline CDR1 is MNHEY and CDR2 SVGEGT. The CDR3 runs to 15 residues. DNA for the CDR3: TGTGCCAGCACCCGTCCCGGGACTAGTTACTACGAGCAGTACTTC. Translating gives CASTRPGTSYYEQYF.

This clonotype was counted ten times or more. V and J are TRBV7-2 and TRBJ1-1; 7 nucleotides agree with TRBD1. The germline V gene has CDR1 SGHTA and CDR2 FQGNSA. The junction had 2 bases not matched to a gene; V was cut back by 4 bases and J by 0 bases. There are 14 residues in the CDR3. Here the CDR3 DNA reads TGTGCCAGCAGCTCCAGGGGGGTGAACACTGAAGCTTTCTTT. It encodes CASSSRGVNTEAFF. Complete variable domain (other parts from reference TRBV7-2 and TRBJ1-1): GAGVSQSPSNKVTEKGKDVELRCDPISGHTALYWYRQSLGQGLEFLIYFQGNSAPDKSGLPSDRFSAERTGGSVSTLTIQRTQQEDSAVYLCASSSRGVNTEAFFGQGTRLTVV.

This clonotype was counted ten times or more. The genes are TRBV28 and TRBJ2-1; D is undetermined. V shed 4 bases and J shed 4 bases, with 11 bases lying between them. There are 14 residues in the CDR3. Germline CDR1 and CDR2: MDHEN and SYDVKM. CDR3 sequence: CASSSDGRYNEQFF. CDR3 DNA: TGTGCCAGCAGTTCGGACGGCCGGTACAATGAGCAGTTCTTC.

This clonotype was counted many times. This chain uses TRBV11-3 with TRBJ1-1, with TRBD1 identical over 11 bases. The trim removed 3 bases at V and 7 bases at J, leaving 10 bases unmatched. This CDR3 contains 16 residues. The germline V gene encodes CDR1 SGHNT and CDR2 YENEEA. The chain's CDR3 is CASSFWQGQGENEAFF. CDR3 in DNA: TGTGCCAGCAGCTTTTGGCAGGGACAGGGGGAAAATGAAGCTTTCTTT.

This clonotype was counted ten times or more. The gene calls are TRBV7-3 and TRBJ2-7; 8 bases are shared with TRBD1. With V trimmed by 5 bases and J by 3 bases, 9 bases remained unmatched. In germline, CDR1 is SGHTA, CDR2 FQGTGA. This CDR3 has 15 residues. Written as DNA, the CDR3 is TGTGCCAGCAGCGTTACAGGGGGTTCCCTCTACGAGCAGTACTTC. Its translation: CASSVTGGSLYEQYF.

This clonotype was detected ten times or more. The chain links TRBV5-5 to TRBJ1-3; 7 bases agree with TRBD1. Germline V CDR1 and CDR2: SGHKS, YYEKEE (reference sequence). Trimming removed 1 base from V and 1 base from J; junction bases left unmatched: 2. CDR3 length: 15 amino acids. The CDR3 region is CASSLTGDSGNTIYF. CDR3 coding DNA: TGTGCCAGCAGCTTGACAGGGGATTCTGGAAACACCATATATTTT.

This clonotype has a count of ten or more. The chain recombines TRBV6-2 or TRBV6-3 with TRBJ2-7; 8 bases line up with TRBD2. V dropped 8 bases and J dropped 4; count of bases not matched to a gene: 16. The germline V gene encodes CDR1 MNHEY and CDR2 SVGEGT. The CDR3 loop spans 16 amino acids. The DNA of the CDR3 is TGTGCCAGCTCGACTAGCGAGATACCCTTGGGGTACGAGCAGTACTTC. This gives the protein CASSTSEIPLGYEQYF.

This clonotype has a count of ten or more. The chain joins TRBV29-1 to TRBJ1-5, with unresolved D. The germline V gene has CDR1 SQVTM and CDR2 ANQGSEA. V lost 7 bases and J 2 bases, leaving 12 bases between the germline ends. CDR3 size: 13 residues. The CDR3 is CSATSGGNQPQHF. CDR3 sequence (DNA): TGCAGCGCCACGAGCGGGGGCAATCAGCCCCAGCATTTT.

This clonotype occurred many times. The CDR3 sequence: CASSLRTDPQPQHF. CDR3 bases: TGTGCCAGCAGCCTAAGGACAGATCCTCAGCCCCAGCATTTT. This chain joins TRBV7-9 and TRBJ1-5, with a weak D call TRBD1 (6 bases). V was clipped by 5 bases and J by 6 bases, with 14 bases between them. Germline V gives CDR1 SEHNR, CDR2 FQNEAQ (reference sequence). The CDR3 covers 14 residues.

V usage is TRBV6-1 and J usage is TRBJ1-4, with D perhaps TRBD1 (6 bases). This CDR3 spans 14 amino acids. V lost 1 base and J lost 7, with 10 bases in between. CDR1 and CDR2 from the germline V gene are MNHNS and SASEGT. The CDR3 sequence is CASSEGRGSEKLFF. In DNA form, the CDR3 reads TGTGCCAGCAGTGAAGGAAGGGGGAGTGAAAAACTGTTTTTT.

This clonotype was observed at least ten times. The CDR3 region has the DNA TGCGCCAGCAGCCAAGGGACAGTATCGCAGCCCCAGCATTTT. Translated, it gives CASSQGTVSQPQHF. The chain uses TRBV4-1 and TRBJ1-5; tentative D call: TRBD1 (6 bases). Germline assignment: CDR1 MGHRA and CDR2 YSYEKL. The CDR3 spans 14 residues. Trimming removed 1 base at V and 7 bases at J, with 11 bases between.

The chain couples TRBV19 to TRBJ2-2; D unresolved. This CDR3 is 12 amino acids long. CDR1 LNHDA and CDR2 SQIVND come from the germline V gene (reference sequence). V was clipped by 7 bases and J by 5 bases, with 8 bases between them. CDR3 DNA: TGTGCCAGTATGGAGCGTACCGGGGAGCTGTTTTTT. Translating gives CASMERTGELFF.

This clonotype has a count of ten or more. V is TRBV7-9 and J is TRBJ2-1; tentatively, D is TRBD2 (6 bases). There are 17 residues in the CDR3. Germline CDR1 reads SEHNR; CDR2 reads FQNEAQ (reference sequence). V was pared by 4 bases and J by 1 base, with 17 bases between. DNA of the CDR3: TGTGCCAGCAGCTCCGCCCGAGCGGGTTTATCCTACAATGAGCAGTTCTTC. Translation gives CASSSARAGLSYNEQFF.

This clonotype was detected ten times or more. The chain employs TRBV24-1 and TRBJ2-3, with 7 positions matching TRBD2. V shed 7 bases and J 1 base; nucleotides not matched to a gene: 1. There are 13 residues in the CDR3. The germline V gene has CDR1 KGHDR and CDR2 SFDVKD. CDR3 sequence reads: CATRGGGTDTQYF. The CDR3 coding sequence is TGTGCCACCAGGGGGGGGGGCACAGATACGCAGTATTTT.

This clonotype has ten or more counts. V and J are TRBV5-1 and TRBJ2-7, with D possibly matching TRBD1 (5 bases). CDR1 SGHRS and CDR2 YFSETQ come from the germline V gene. This CDR3 region has 17 residues. V was clipped by 0 bases and J by 0 bases, with 16 bases between them. Written as DNA, the CDR3 is TGCGCCAGCAGCTTGGCCAGTGGGGCGCCACACTCCTACGAGCAGTACTTC. It encodes CASSLASGAPHSYEQYF.

In its sample, this clonotype was seen a few times. This chain connects TRBV6-2 or TRBV6-3 to TRBJ2-1; 7 bases match TRBD1. The CDR3 spans 12 residues. V shed 7 bases, J shed 10 bases, and the junction held 7 bases outside the gene matches. Germline assignment: CDR1 MNHEY and CDR2 SVGEGT. In DNA, the CDR3 is TGTGCCAGCACCGAGGGGGCCGGGGAGCAGTTCTTC. Amino acid sequence: CASTEGAGEQFF.

This rearrangement joins TRBV6-2 or TRBV6-3 to TRBJ2-1; D gene unclear. Germline CDR1 reads MNHEY; CDR2 reads SVGEGT. CDR3 size: 15 residues. Trimming pared 6 bases from V and 0 bases from J, leaving 12 bases between. The CDR3 bases are TGTGCCAGCAGGGGGATGTCTTTCTCCTACAATGAGCAGTTCTTC. This gives the protein CASRGMSFSYNEQFF.

The chain couples TRBV2 to TRBJ2-4; 7 nucleotides align to TRBD2. CDR1 SNHLY and CDR2 FYNNEI come from the germline V gene. Trimming removed 6 bases from V and 3 bases from J; junction bases left unmatched: 11. The CDR3 runs 16 residues. The CDR3: CASSVSTAGVKNIQYF. Here the CDR3 DNA reads TGTGCCAGCAGCGTAAGCACGGCGGGGGTCAAAAACATTCAGTACTTC.

There are a few counts of this clonotype. The chain couples TRBV13 to TRBJ2-1, with 11 bases aligning to TRBD2. This CDR3 contains 17 residues. V shed 2 bases, J shed 10 bases, and the junction held 13 bases outside the gene matches. Germline-derived CDR1 and CDR2 are PRHDT and FYEKMQ (reference sequence). The CDR3, as DNA: TGTGCCAGCAGCTTAAGGCTAGCGGGAGGAATTCAAAGCGAGCAGTTCTTC. Translating it yields CASSLRLAGGIQSEQFF.

This chain uses TRBV28 with TRBJ2-1; 12 positions agree with TRBD2. The V gene end was trimmed by 6 bases and the J gene end by 9 bases; junction bases not matched to a gene: 15. The CDR3 sequence is 17 residues long. Germline V gene lookup returns CDR1 MDHEN and CDR2 SYDVKM. The CDR3 bases are TGTGCCAGCAGCCCTAATGTTGGGCTAGCGGGAGGGTGTGAGCAGTTCTTC. Residues: CASSPNVGLAGGCEQFF.

At least ten counts were recorded for this clonotype. The chain carries TRBV29-1 and TRBJ2-7, with unresolved D. The V gene lost 5 bases and the J gene lost 6 bases, with 2 bases spanning the gap. Germline V CDR1 and CDR2: SQVTM, ANQGSEA. The CDR3 consists of 8 residues. CDR3 sequence: CSVSEQYF. The CDR3 region has the DNA TGCAGCGTTAGCGAGCAGTACTTC.

The V gene is TRBV5-1, the J gene TRBJ2-1, with no clear D. CDR3 length equals 18 residues. Germline loops: CDR1 SGHRS, CDR2 YFSETQ. V shed 4 bases and J shed 6 bases, with 26 bases lying between them. CDR3 loop: CASSQSFPAFKGPNEQFF. The CDR3 region has the DNA TGCGCCAGCAGCCAATCCTTTCCGGCATTTAAGGGTCCCAATGAGCAGTTCTTC.

This clonotype was counted ten times or more. This chain connects TRBV12-3 or TRBV12-4 to TRBJ2-1; 7 nucleotides match TRBD2. The CDR3 spans 16 residues. V dropped 5 bases and J dropped 5; count of bases not matched to a gene: 12. Here the CDR3 DNA reads TGTGCCAGCAGTCCCGGACTAGGGAGGGCCAACAATGAGCAGTTCTTC. As protein: CASSPGLGRANNEQFF.